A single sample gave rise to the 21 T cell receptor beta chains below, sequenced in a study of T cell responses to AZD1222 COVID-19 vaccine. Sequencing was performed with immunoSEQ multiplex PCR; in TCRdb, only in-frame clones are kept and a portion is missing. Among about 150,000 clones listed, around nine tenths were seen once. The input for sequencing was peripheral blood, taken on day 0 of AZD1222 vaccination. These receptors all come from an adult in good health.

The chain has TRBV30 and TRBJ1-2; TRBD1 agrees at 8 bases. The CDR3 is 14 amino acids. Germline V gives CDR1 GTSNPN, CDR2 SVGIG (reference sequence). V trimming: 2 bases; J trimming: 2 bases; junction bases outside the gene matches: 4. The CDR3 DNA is TGTGCCTGGAGTCCCGCAGGGGGCAACTATGGCTACACCTTC. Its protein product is CAWSPAGGNYGYTF.

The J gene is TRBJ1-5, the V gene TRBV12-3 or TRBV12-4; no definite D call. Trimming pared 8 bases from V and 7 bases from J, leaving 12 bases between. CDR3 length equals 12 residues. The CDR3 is CASGRGKQPQHF. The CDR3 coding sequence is TGTGCCAGCGGTAGAGGGAAACAGCCCCAGCATTTT.

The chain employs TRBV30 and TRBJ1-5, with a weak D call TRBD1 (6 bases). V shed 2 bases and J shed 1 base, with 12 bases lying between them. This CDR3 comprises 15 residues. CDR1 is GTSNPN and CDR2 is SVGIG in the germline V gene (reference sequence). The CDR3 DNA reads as TGTGCCTGGAGTATGGGACACTTAAGCAATCAGCCCCAGCATTTT. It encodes CAWSMGHLSNQPQHF. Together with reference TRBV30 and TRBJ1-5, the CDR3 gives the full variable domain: SQTIHQWPATLVQPVGSPLSLECTVEGTSNPNLYWYRQAAGRGLQLLFYSVGIGQISSEVPQNLSASRPQDRQFILSSKKLLLSDSGFYLCAWSMGHLSNQPQHFGDGTRLSIL.

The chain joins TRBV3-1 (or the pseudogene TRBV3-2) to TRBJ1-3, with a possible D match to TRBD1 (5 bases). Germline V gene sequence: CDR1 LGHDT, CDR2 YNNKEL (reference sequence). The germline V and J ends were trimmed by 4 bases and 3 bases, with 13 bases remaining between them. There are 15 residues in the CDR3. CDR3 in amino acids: CASSRAPGLGNTIYF. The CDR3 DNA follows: TGTGCCAGCAGCCGGGCTCCGGGGCTTGGAAACACCATATATTTT.

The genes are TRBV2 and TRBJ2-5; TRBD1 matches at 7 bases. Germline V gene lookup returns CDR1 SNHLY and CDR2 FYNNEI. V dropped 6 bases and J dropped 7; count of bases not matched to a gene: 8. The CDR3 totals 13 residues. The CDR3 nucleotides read TGTGCCAGCAGGGCCGGGCCAGGGGGGACCCAGTACTTC. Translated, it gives CASRAGPGGTQYF. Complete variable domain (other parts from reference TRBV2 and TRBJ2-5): EPEVTQTPSHQVTQMGQEVILRCVPISNHLYFYWYRQILGQKVEFLVSFYNNEISEKSEIFDDQFSVERPDGSNFTLKIRSTKLEDSAMYFCASRAGPGGTQYFGPGTRLLVL.

This CDR3 is CASSLEAGGRLYEQYF. DNA for the CDR3: TGTGCCAGCAGCTTAGAAGCCGGGGGCAGACTCTACGAGCAGTACTTC. The J gene is TRBJ2-7, the V gene TRBV11-2; D assignment may be TRBD1 or TRBD2 (6 bases each). The CDR3 runs to 16 residues. CDR1 and CDR2 (germline): SGHAT, FQNNGV. With 0 bases removed from V and 3 bases from J, the gap between germline ends came to 15 bases.

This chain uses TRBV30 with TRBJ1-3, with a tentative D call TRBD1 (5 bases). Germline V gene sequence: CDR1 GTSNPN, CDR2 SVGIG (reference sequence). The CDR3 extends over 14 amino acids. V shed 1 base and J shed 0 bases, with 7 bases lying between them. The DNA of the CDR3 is TGTGCCTGGAGTGGGGGCGTCTCTGGAAACACCATATATTTT. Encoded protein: CAWSGGVSGNTIYF.

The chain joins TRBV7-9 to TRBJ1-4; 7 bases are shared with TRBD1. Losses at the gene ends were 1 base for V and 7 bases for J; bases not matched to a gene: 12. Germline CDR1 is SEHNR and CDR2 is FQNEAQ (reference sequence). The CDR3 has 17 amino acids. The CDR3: CASSLVKGANLFEKLFF. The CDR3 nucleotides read TGTGCCAGCAGCTTAGTTAAGGGGGCCAACTTATTTGAAAAACTGTTTTTT.

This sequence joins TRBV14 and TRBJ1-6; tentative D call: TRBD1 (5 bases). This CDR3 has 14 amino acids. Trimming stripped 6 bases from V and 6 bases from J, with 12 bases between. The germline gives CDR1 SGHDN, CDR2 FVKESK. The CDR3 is CASSRGSSNSPLHF. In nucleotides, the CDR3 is TGTGCCAGCAGTCGGGGCAGCTCTAATTCACCCCTCCACTTT.

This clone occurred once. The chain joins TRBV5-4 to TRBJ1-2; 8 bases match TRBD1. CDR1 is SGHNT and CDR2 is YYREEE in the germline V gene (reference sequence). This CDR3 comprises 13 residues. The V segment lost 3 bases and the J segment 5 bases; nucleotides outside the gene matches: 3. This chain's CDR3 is CASSSDRDYGYTF. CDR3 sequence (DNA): TGTGCCAGCAGCTCGGACAGGGATTATGGCTACACCTTC.

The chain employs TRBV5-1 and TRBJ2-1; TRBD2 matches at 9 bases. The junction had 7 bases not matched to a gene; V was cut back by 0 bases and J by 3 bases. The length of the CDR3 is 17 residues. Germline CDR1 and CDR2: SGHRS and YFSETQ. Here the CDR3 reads CASSLAFLAGNYNEQFF. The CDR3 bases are TGCGCCAGCAGCTTGGCCTTCCTAGCGGGGAACTACAATGAGCAGTTCTTC.

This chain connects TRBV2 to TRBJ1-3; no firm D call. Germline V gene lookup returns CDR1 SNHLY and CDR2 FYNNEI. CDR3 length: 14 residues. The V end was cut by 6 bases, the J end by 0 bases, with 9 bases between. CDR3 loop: CASRQGYSGNTIYF. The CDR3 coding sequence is TGTGCCAGCAGACAAGGCTACTCTGGAAACACCATATATTTT. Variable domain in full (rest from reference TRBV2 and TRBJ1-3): EPEVTQTPSHQVTQMGQEVILRCVPISNHLYFYWYRQILGQKVEFLVSFYNNEISEKSEIFDDQFSVERPDGSNFTLKIRSTKLEDSAMYFCASRQGYSGNTIYFGEGSWLTVV.

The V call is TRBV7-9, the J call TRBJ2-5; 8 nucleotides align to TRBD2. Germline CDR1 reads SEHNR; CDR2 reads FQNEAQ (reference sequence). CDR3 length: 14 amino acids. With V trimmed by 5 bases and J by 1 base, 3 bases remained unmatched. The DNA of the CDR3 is TGTGCCAGCAGCCAACGGGGGGGCCAAGAGACCCAGTACTTC. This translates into CASSQRGGQETQYF.

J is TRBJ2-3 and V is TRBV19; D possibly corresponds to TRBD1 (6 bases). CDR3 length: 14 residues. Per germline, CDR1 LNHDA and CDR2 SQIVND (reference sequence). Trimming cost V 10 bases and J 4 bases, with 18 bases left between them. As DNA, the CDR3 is TGTGCCACCACGAAGGGACACGGGTCAGATACGCAGTATTTT. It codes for CATTKGHGSDTQYF. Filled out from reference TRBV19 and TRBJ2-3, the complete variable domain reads DGGITQSPKYLFRKEGQNVTLSCEQNLNHDAMYWYRQDPGQGLRLIYYSQIVNDFQKGDIAEGYSVSREKKESFPLTVTSAQKNPTAFYLCATTKGHGSDTQYFGPGTRLTVL.

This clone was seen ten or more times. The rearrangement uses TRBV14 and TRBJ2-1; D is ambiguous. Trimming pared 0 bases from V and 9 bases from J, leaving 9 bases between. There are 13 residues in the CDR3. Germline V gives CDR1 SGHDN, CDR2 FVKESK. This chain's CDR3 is CASSQDLEFEQFF. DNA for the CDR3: TGTGCCAGCAGCCAAGATTTGGAGTTTGAGCAGTTCTTC.

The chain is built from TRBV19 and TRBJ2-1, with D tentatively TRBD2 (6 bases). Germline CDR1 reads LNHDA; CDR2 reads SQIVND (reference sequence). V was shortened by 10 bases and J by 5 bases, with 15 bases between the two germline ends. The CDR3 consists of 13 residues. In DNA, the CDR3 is TGTGCCACAAGGAGGGCCGGGGACAATGAGCAGTTCTTC. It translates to CATRRAGDNEQFF.

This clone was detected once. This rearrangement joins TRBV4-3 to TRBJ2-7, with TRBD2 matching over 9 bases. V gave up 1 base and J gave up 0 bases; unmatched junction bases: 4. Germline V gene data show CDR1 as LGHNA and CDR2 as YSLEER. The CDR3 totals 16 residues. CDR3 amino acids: CASSQGLAGSSYEQYF. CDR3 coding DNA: TGCGCCAGCAGCCAAGGGCTAGCGGGGAGCTCCTACGAGCAGTACTTC.

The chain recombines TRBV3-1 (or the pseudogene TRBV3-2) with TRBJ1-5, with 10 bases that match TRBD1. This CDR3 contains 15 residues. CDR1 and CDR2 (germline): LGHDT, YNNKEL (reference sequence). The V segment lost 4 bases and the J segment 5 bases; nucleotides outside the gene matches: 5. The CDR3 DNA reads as TGTGCCAGCAGCCTCGGGACAGGGGTAGATCAGCCCCAGCATTTT. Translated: CASSLGTGVDQPQHF.

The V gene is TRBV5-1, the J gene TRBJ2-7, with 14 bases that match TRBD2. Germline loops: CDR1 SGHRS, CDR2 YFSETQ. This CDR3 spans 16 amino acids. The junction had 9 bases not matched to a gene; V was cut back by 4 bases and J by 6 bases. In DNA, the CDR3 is TGCGCCAGCAGCCCGGCGGGACTAGCGGGAGCGGGCGAGCAGTACTTC. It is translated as CASSPAGLAGAGEQYF. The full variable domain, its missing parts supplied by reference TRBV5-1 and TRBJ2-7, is KAGVTQTPRYLIKTRGQQVTLSCSPISGHRSVSWYQQTPGQGLQFLFEYFSETQRNKGNFPGRFSGRQFSNSRSEMNVSTLELGDSALYLCASSPAGLAGAGEQYFGPGTRLTVT.

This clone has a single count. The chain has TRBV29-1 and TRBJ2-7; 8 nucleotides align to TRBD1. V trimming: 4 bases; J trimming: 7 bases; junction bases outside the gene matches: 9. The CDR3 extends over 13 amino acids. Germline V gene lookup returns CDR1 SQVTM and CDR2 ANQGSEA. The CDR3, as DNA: TGCAGCGTTGCGGGCAGGGGGCGCGGAGAGCAGTACTTC. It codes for CSVAGRGRGEQYF.

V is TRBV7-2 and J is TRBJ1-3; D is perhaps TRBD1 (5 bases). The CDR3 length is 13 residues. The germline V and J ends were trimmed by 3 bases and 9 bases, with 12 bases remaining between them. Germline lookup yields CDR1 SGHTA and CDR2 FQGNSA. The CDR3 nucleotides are TGTGCCAGCAGCTTTCATGGGGGAGGCACCATATATTTT. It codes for CASSFHGGGTIYF.